This record covers a single T cell receptor (beta chain). The sample originates from a study of preoperative IRX-2 immunotherapy in early breast cancer. The assay was immunoSEQ multiplex PCR, and TCRdb's table has in-frame clones only and misses some. In the table there are about 62,000 clones, approximately 94% of which are singletons. The treatment is: preoperative locoregional IRX-2 cytokine immunotherapy. Preoperative locoregional IRX-2 cytokine immunotherapy was tested in the phase Ib source study. From germline, CDR1 is MNHEY and CDR2 SVGAGI. V was shortened by 2 bases and J by 10 bases, with 12 bases between the two germline ends. CDR3 length: 14 amino acids.

The chain recombines TRBV6-5 with TRBJ1-6; D is unclear. The sample was acquired from a patient treated with IRX-2 immunotherapy. This TCR was sampled from a human donor with breast cancer. The DNA for the CDR3 is TGTGCCAGCAGTTACCTCAGTGTTCCCTCACCCCTCCACTTT. Translating it yields CASSYLSVPSPLHF.